These 19 T cell receptor beta chains were all obtained from the same sample, sequenced in a study of blood T cell repertoires in COVID-19. Measured with immunoSEQ multiplex PCR; TCRdb has only the in-frame clones, and not every one. Of 90,000 to 120,000 clones in the sample, about four fifths were seen once. The specimen sequenced was peripheral blood. These receptors came from a human donor in a cohort sampled during active COVID-19.

The chain links TRBV12-3 or TRBV12-4 to TRBJ2-2; D remains ambiguous. Trimming removed 4 bases at V and 5 bases at J, with 5 bases between. This CDR3 region has 12 residues. DNA of the CDR3: TGTGCCAGCAGTTCTAGGACCGGGGAGCTGTTTTTT. It yields the protein CASSSRTGELFF.

Only one count was recorded for this clone. The chain has TRBV24-1 and TRBJ2-7; the D is unclear. The CDR3 covers 13 residues. Germline lookup yields CDR1 KGHDR and CDR2 SFDVKD. V shed 2 bases and J shed 3 bases, with 7 bases lying between them. DNA of the CDR3: TGTGCCACCAGTGATTCGGTCCGCTACGAGCAGTACTTC. Its protein is CATSDSVRYEQYF.

The chain is built from TRBV28 and TRBJ1-2; D may be TRBD1 (6 bases). Germline V gene data show CDR1 as MDHEN and CDR2 as SYDVKM. This CDR3 has 14 amino acids. V lost 6 bases to trimming and J lost 7 bases, with 18 bases between them. CDR3 bases: TGTGCCAGCAGCACACCAGGGGCCCGCGGTGGCTACACCTTC. Its protein product is CASSTPGARGGYTF.

CDR3 DNA sequence: TGTGCCACCAGTGTCAAAACATTGACTCCGGGACAGGCGTACTACGAGCAGTACGTC. Protein sequence: CATSVKTLTPGQAYYEQYV. The chain employs TRBV24-1 and TRBJ2-7, with 8 bases matching TRBD1. CDR1 and CDR2 (germline): KGHDR, SFDVKD. The CDR3 extends over 19 amino acids. V lost 5 bases, J lost 3 bases, and 20 bases stayed unmatched.

The J gene is TRBJ2-7, the V gene TRBV20-1; D remains ambiguous. V shed 3 bases and J shed 5 bases, with 17 bases lying between them. CDR3 length: 14 amino acids. CDR1 and CDR2 (germline): DFQATT, SNEGSKA (reference sequence). As DNA, the CDR3 is TGCAGTGCTAGTCCCGGCACCGGGTTTGACGAGCAGTACGTC. As protein: CSASPGTGFDEQYV.

V is TRBV6-2 or TRBV6-3 and J is TRBJ2-2; 8 nucleotides match TRBD1. V lost 6 bases, J lost 5 bases, and 8 bases stayed unmatched. The CDR3 is made up of 15 amino acids. Germline values: CDR1 MNHEY, CDR2 SVGEGT. Written as DNA, the CDR3 is TGTGCCAGCAGCTGGACAGGGCCGCGGACCGGGGAGCTGTTTTTT. Translation gives CASSWTGPRTGELFF.

The rearrangement links TRBV7-2 to TRBJ1-5; 7 bases are shared with TRBD1. V was clipped by 2 bases and J by 3 bases; unmatched bases: 7. The germline V gene has CDR1 SGHTA and CDR2 FQGNSA. CDR3 length: 16 amino acids. The CDR3 sequence is CASSLWGQSNNQPQHF. In DNA form, the CDR3 reads TGTGCCAGCAGCTTATGGGGACAGTCAAACAATCAGCCCCAGCATTTT.

The V gene is TRBV7-9, the J gene TRBJ2-1; 13 positions agree with TRBD2. The V gene's germline CDR1 is SEHNR and CDR2 FQNEAQ (reference sequence). The CDR3 spans 15 residues. V was pared by 5 bases and J by 6 bases, with 4 bases of the junction left unmatched. CDR3 residues: CASSPRLAGGNEQFF. CDR3 sequence (DNA): TGTGCCAGCAGCCCCAGACTAGCGGGAGGCAATGAGCAGTTCTTC. The complete variable domain, with remaining parts taken from reference TRBV7-9 and TRBJ2-1, reads DTGVSQNPRHKITKRGQNVTFRCDPISEHNRLYWYRQTLGQGPEFLTYFQNEAQLEKSRLLSDRFSAERPKGSFSTLEIQRTEQGDSAMYLCASSPRLAGGNEQFFGPGTRLTVL.

This sequence joins TRBV7-8 and TRBJ1-2, with TRBD1 as a possible D gene (6 bases). The CDR3 is 14 amino acids. Looked up from germline, CDR1 is SGHVS and CDR2 is FQNEAQ. V dropped 7 bases and J dropped 6 bases, with 18 bases sitting between them. DNA of the CDR3: TGTGCCAGCACCCCCTTGCACAGGGTAGATGGCTACACCTTC. It yields the protein CASTPLHRVDGYTF.

This clone showed up just once. The chain links TRBV6-1 to TRBJ2-1, with 7 nucleotides matching TRBD2. The germline V gene encodes CDR1 MNHNS and CDR2 SASEGT. J was trimmed by 13 bases and V by 3 bases; bases with no gene match: 12. The CDR3 length is 14 residues. The CDR3 DNA is TGTGCCAGCAGTGAGGGCCCAGAGGGCGGGAGACAGTTCTTC. Translation: CASSEGPEGGRQFF.

This chain uses TRBV5-5 with TRBJ2-1; D is ambiguous. V lost 0 bases, J lost 0 bases, and 10 bases lay in between. The CDR3 runs 16 residues. Germline V CDR1 and CDR2: SGHKS, YYEKEE (reference sequence). The CDR3 here is CASSLELHGSYNEQFF. CDR3 nucleotide sequence: TGTGCCAGCAGCTTGGAACTCCACGGCTCCTACAATGAGCAGTTCTTC. Complete variable domain (other parts from reference TRBV5-5 and TRBJ2-1): DAGVTQSPTHLIKTRGQQVTLRCSPISGHKSVSWYQQVLGQGPQFIFQYYEKEERGRGNFPDRFSARQFPNYSSELNVNALLLGDSALYLCASSLELHGSYNEQFFGPGTRLTVL.

The V and J genes are TRBV30 and TRBJ1-2; 7 positions match TRBD1. Germline CDR1 reads GTSNPN; CDR2 reads SVGIG (reference sequence). The CDR3 is 13 amino acids. Trimming took 8 bases from V and 3 from J; bases not matched to a gene: 9. CDR3 DNA: TGTGCCAGGCAGGGGGTCGCTGACTATGGCTACACCTTC. It specifies CARQGVADYGYTF.

The chain carries TRBV18 and TRBJ2-5, with D maybe TRBD1 (5 bases). V was cut by 3 bases and J by 4 bases, with 9 bases left in between. In germline, CDR1 is KGHSH, CDR2 LQKENI. The CDR3 loop spans 13 amino acids. For the CDR3, the DNA is TGTGCCAGCTCACCTGGGGCCGGAGAGACCCAGTACTTC. Encoded protein: CASSPGAGETQYF.

The CDR3 nucleotides read TGTGCCAGCAGCTCCCTGGGACTTATTTACAATGAGCAGTTCTTC. It codes for CASSSLGLIYNEQFF. V usage is TRBV7-3 and J usage is TRBJ2-1; TRBD2 is a possible D gene (6 bases). The CDR3 length is 15 residues. V was trimmed by 4 bases and J by 4 bases, leaving 14 bases between them. CDR1 and CDR2 from the germline V gene are SGHTA and FQGTGA.

The V and J genes are TRBV19 and TRBJ2-7, with 8 bases matching TRBD1. The germline V gene encodes CDR1 LNHDA and CDR2 SQIVND (reference sequence). J was trimmed by 2 bases and V by 4 bases; bases with no gene match: 7. The CDR3 has 15 residues. The CDR3: CASSTATGVAYEQYF. CDR3 in DNA: TGTGCCAGTAGTACCGCGACAGGGGTCGCCTACGAGCAGTACTTC.

The rearrangement links TRBV7-2 to TRBJ2-3, with D maybe TRBD2 (6 bases). Trimming left V 5 bases short and J 2 bases short, with 17 bases between. The CDR3 has 16 amino acids. CDR1 is SGHTA, CDR2 FQGNSA, per germline. Here the CDR3 reads CASSPISGRHTDTQYF. CDR3 in DNA: TGTGCCAGCAGCCCCATTAGCGGAAGGCACACAGATACGCAGTATTTT.

The sample holds one count of this clone. This chain connects TRBV29-1 to TRBJ2-2; 8 bases align to TRBD1. The ends lost 4 bases at V and 5 bases at J; junction bases unmatched: 6. This CDR3 is built from 14 residues. Germline V gene sequence: CDR1 SQVTM, CDR2 ANQGSEA. In nucleotides, the CDR3 is TGCAGCGTTGGACAGGGGCTTATGACCGGGGAGCTGTTTTTT. Translation gives CSVGQGLMTGELFF.

The rearrangement uses TRBV5-5 and TRBJ2-7; D gene uncertain. This CDR3 has 13 residues. The germline gives CDR1 SGHKS, CDR2 YYEKEE (reference sequence). Trimming removed 4 bases from V and 2 bases from J, with 10 bases in between. The CDR3 here is CASSAVFTYEQYF. DNA of the CDR3: TGTGCCAGCAGCGCGGTTTTTACCTACGAGCAGTACTTC.

The J gene is TRBJ2-3, the V gene TRBV5-6; 11 nucleotides line up with TRBD2. Germline CDR1 SGHDT, CDR2 YYEEEE. Trimming removed 2 bases from V and 6 bases from J; junction bases left unmatched: 2. The CDR3 length is 14 residues. CDR3 nucleotide sequence: TGTGCCAGCAGCTTAATAGCGGGAGGGGATACGCAGTATTTT. This translates into CASSLIAGGDTQYF.